This T cell receptor (beta chain) comes out of a study of shared T cell receptors in the human thymus (dated by TCRdb to the early 2020s). Background for the entire study: The study investigated the way shared, self-reactive T-cell receptor alpha chains are produced in the human thymus.

The CDR3 sequence holds 15 residues, the cysteine and phenylalanine included. Only the CDR3 part of the read is kept: 45 bases, read in frame from the first base. CDR1 is given as MDHEN and CDR2 as SYDVKM, both from the germline V gene. The germline V end is reduced by 7 bases and the J end by 6 bases; junction bases left unmatched: 4. The receptor library was made with the immunoSEQ multiplex PCR assay. TCRdb obtained this table from immuneACCESS and retained in-frame rearrangements with V and J assigned. These tables miss some clones; where compared with another copy, unresolved V genes account for less than half of the shortfall, and the remainder is unexplained. Present in this sample are about 660,000 clones, around nine tenths of which were seen just once. 0.0095% to 0.012% of the sample goes to the ten largest clones. Worth noting for this clone: Its antigen remains unidentified. Per-base qualities were not stored, and no clone one base away is much larger.

In addition, the sample was reused for a study of human thymus T cells. The second source states: Immunologically healthy infants undergoing open corrective cardiac surgery for congenital heart defects in Finland were used as donors. The thymus tissue came from surgical resects taken out during corrective cardiac surgery. Both the thymic and the peripheral blood repertoires appeared to show biased V and J gene segment usage. Highly overlapping thymic TCR repertoires among unrelated individuals were reported in the related research. TCR alpha and beta repertoires from roughly 8 infant thymus samples and four related peripheral blood samples were characterized in the study. The infant donors were about 6 to 244 days old, and the cohort included over 5 males and a couple of females. Thymocytes were freed from the tissue by mechanical means and kept at -70 degrees C as pellets of roughly 8.5-31 million cells. A QIAsymphony instrument was used to extract genomic DNA from the frozen cell pellets. TCRB and TCRAD loci were amplified from a standardized quantity of quality-controlled genomic DNA using the immunoSEQ multiplex PCR assay. The amplicons covered the V(D)J region and were long enough to include the CDR3 and to identify the V and J genes. The commercial immunoSEQ service was used to sequence amplicons on an Illumina platform. Corrections for primer bias and sequencing errors followed previously described methods, while TCRAD and TCRB definitions were based on the IMGT database. Analysis of the repertoires was done with immunoSEQ Analyzer 3.0 and VDJTools and included basic statistics, V/J segment usage, diversity estimates, rarefaction and pairwise overlap. To estimate diversity, the Chao1, ChaoE, Efron-Thisted, Shannon and inverse Simpson indices were applied, and diversity was also estimated on datasets down-sampled to the smallest sample. Repertoire overlap was determined by strict matching of CDR3 nucleotide sequence, V gene and J gene, and Jaccard-based multidimensional scaling clustering was applied. Thymus samples yielded on average roughly 800,000 unique TCRB clonotypes, compared with 65,000 to 100,000 from blood samples.

Sequencing was carried out using thymocytes. Rearrangement joined TRBV28 to TRBJ2-3; TRBD2 fits 16 bases in the junction. The receptor comes from a boy less than two years old with a congenital heart defect. Donor details come from another sample of the same person, matched by shared clones. The CDR3 protein sequence reads: CASTVGLAGGDTQYF. The nucleotide sequence is TGTGCCAGCACCGTGGGACTAGCGGGAGGGGATACGCAGTATTTT.